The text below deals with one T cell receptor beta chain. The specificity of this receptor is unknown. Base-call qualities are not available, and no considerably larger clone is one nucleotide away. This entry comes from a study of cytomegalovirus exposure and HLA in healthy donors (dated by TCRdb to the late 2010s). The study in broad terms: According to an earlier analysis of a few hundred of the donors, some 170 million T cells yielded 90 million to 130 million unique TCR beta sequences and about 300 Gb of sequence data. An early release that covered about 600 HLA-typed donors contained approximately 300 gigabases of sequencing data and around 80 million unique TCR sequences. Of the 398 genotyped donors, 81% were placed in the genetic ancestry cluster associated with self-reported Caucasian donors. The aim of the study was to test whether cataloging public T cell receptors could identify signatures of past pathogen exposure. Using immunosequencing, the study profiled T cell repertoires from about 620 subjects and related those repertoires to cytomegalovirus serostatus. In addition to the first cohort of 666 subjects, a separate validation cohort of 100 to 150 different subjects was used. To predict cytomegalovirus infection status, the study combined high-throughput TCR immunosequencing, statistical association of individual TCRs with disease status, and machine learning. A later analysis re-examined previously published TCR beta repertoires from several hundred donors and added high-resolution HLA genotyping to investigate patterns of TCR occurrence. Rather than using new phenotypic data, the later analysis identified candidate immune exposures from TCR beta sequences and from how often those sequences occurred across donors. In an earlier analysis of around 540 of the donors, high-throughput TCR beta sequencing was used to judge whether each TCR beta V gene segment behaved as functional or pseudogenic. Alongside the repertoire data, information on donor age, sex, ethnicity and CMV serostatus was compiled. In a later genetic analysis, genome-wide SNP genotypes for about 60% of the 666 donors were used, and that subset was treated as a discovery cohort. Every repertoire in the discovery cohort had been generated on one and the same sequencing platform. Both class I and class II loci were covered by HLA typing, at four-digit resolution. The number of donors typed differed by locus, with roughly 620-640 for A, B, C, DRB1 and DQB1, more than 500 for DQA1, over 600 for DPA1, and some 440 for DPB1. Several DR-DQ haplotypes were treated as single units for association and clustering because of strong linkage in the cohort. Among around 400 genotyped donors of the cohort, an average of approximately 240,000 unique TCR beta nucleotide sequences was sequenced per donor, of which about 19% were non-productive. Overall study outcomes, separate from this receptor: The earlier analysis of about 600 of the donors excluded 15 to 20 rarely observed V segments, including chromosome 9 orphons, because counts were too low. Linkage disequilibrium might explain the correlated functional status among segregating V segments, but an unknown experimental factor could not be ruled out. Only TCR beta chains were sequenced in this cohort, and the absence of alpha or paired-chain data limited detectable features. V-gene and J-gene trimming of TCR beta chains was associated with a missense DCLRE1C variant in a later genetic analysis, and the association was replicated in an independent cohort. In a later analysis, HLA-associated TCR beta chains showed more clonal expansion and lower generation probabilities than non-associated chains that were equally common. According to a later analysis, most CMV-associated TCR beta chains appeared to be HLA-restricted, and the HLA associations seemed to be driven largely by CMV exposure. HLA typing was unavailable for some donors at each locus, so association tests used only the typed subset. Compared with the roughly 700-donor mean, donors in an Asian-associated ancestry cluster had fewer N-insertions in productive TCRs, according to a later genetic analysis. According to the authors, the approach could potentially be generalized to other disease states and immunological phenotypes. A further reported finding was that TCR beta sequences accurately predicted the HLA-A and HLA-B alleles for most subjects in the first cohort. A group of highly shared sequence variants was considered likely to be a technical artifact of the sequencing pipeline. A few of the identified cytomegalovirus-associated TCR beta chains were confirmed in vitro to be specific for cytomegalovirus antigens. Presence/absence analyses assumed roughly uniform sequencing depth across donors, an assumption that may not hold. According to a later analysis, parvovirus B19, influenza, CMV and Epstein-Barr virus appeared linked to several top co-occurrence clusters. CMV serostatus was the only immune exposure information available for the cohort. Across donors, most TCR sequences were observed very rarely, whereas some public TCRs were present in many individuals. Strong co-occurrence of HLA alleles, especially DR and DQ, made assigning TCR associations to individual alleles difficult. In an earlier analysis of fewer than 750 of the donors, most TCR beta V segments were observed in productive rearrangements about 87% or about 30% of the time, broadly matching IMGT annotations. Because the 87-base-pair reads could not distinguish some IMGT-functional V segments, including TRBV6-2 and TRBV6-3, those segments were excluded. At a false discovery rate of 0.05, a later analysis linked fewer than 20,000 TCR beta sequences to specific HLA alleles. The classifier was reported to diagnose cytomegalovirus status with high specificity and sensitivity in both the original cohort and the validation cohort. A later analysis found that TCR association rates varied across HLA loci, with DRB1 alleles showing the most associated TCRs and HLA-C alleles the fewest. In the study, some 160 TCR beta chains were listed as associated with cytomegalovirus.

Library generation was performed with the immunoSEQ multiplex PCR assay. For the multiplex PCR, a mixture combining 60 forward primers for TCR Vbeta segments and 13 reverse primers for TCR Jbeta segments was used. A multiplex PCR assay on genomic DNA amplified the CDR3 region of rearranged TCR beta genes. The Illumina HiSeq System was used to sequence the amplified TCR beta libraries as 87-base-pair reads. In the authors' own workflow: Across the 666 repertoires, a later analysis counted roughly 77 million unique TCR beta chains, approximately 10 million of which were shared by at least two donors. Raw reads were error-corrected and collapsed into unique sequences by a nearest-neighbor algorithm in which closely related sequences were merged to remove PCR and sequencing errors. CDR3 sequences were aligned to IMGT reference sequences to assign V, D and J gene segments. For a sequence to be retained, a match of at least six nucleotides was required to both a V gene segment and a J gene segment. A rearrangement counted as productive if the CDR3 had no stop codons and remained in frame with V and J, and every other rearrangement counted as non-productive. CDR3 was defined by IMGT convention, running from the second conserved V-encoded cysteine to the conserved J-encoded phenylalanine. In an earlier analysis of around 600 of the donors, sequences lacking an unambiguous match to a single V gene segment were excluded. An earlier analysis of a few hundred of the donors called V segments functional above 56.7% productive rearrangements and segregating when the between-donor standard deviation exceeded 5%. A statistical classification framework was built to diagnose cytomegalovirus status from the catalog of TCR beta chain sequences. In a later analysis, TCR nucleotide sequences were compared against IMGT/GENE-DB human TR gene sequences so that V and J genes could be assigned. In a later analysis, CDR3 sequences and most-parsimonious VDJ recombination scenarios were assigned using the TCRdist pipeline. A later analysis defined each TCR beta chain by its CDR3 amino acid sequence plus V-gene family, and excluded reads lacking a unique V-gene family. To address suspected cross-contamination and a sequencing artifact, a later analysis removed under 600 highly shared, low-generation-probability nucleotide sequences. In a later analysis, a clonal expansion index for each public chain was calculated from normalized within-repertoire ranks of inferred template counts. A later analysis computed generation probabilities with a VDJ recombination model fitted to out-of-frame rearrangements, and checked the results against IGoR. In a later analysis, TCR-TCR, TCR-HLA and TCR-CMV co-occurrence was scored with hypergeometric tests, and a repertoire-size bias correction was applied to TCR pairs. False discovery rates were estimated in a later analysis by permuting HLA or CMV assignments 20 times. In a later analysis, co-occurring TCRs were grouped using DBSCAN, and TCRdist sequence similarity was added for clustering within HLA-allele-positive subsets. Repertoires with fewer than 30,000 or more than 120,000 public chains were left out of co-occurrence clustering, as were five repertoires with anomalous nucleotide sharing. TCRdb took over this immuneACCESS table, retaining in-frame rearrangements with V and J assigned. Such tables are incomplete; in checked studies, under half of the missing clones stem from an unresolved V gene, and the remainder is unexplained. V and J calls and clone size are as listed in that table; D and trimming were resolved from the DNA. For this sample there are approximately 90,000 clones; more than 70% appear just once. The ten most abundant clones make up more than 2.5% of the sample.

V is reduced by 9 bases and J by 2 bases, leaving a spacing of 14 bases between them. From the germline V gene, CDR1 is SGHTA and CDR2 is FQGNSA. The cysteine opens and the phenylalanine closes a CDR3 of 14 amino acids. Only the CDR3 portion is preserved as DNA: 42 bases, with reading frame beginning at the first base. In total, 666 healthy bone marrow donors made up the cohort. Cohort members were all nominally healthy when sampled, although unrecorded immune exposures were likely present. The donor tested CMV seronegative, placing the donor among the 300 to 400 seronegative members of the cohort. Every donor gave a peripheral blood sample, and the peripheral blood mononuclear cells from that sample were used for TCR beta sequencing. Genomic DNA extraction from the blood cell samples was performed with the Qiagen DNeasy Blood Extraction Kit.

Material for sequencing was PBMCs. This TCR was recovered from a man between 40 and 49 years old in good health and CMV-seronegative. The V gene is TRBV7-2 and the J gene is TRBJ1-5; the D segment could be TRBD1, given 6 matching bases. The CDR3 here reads CASLRGGGNQPQHF. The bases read TGTGCCAGTCTGAGGGGGGGTGGCAATCAGCCCCAGCATTTT. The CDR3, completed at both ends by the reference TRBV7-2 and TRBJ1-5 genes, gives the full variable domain GAGVSQSPSNKVTEKGKDVELRCDPISGHTALYWYRQSLGQGLEFLIYFQGNSAPDKSGLPSDRFSAERTGGSVSTLTIQRTQQEDSAVYLCASLRGGGNQPQHFGDGTRLSIL.